A selection of T cell receptor beta chains follows, all from one sample in a study of STAT5B mutations in CD4+ large granular lymphocyte leukemia. The data were produced by immunoSEQ multiplex PCR, yet TCRdb's version contains in-frame clones alone and is incomplete. The data show some 35,000 clones, 88% seen once. Source material: CD4+ T cells from blood buffy coats. These receptors originate from a human donor in good health. Each CDR3 is given with its conserved first and last residue. The order of the fields is J gene, V gene, CDR3 protein.

J gene: TRBJ1-5
V gene: TRBV10-1
CDR3 protein: CASSESPNQPQHF

J gene: TRBJ1-6
V gene: TRBV6-1
CDR3 protein: CATLGRGDSPLHF

J gene: TRBJ1-4
V gene: TRBV6-6
CDR3 protein: CASSMGPVNEKLFF

J gene: TRBJ2-3
V gene: TRBV5-1
CDR3 protein: CASSFPGLGTDTQYF

J gene: TRBJ2-1
V gene: TRBV5-1
CDR3 protein: CASSLDGTSGSRQFF

J gene: TRBJ1-5
V gene: TRBV7-2
CDR3 protein: CASSLDPGRINQPQHF

J gene: TRBJ1-5
V gene: TRBV19
CDR3 protein: CASAGGSNQPQHF

J gene: .
V gene: TRBV4-1
CDR3 protein: CASSQGTSGSTYEQYF

J gene: TRBJ1-4
V gene: TRBV2
CDR3 protein: CASSAYLTNEKLFF

J gene: TRBJ1-3
V gene: TRBV6-5
CDR3 protein: CASSYSIGVSGNTIYF

J gene: TRBJ1-2
V gene: TRBV2
CDR3 protein: CASRTRYGYTF

J gene: TRBJ2-3
V gene: TRBV11-2
CDR3 protein: CASSSWGDTQYF

J gene: TRBJ2-3
V gene: TRBV7-9
CDR3 protein: CASSSSTDTQYF

J gene: TRBJ2-2
V gene: TRBV18
CDR3 protein: CASSPTTRAGTGELFF

J gene: TRBJ1-2
V gene: TRBV10-2
CDR3 protein: CASRDRGRLGGYTF

J gene: TRBJ2-5
V gene: TRBV18
CDR3 protein: CASSPPPRQETQYF

J gene: TRBJ2-7
V gene: TRBV7-9
CDR3 protein: CASSSDTYEQYF

J gene: TRBJ2-1
V gene: TRBV11-3
CDR3 protein: CASSLDQESEQFF

J gene: TRBJ2-7
V gene: TRBV7-2
CDR3 protein: CASSLGVVTGYEQYF

J gene: TRBJ2-1
V gene: TRBV19
CDR3 protein: CASSIVRRGNNEQFF

J gene: TRBJ2-3
V gene: TRBV5-1
CDR3 protein: CASSPDRGVDTQYF

J gene: TRBJ1-1
V gene: TRBV7-2
CDR3 protein: CASSLSGGGGAFF

J gene: TRBJ2-3
V gene: TRBV19
CDR3 protein: CASSQKAGGYTDTQYF

J gene: TRBJ2-3
V gene: TRBV9
CDR3 protein: CASSVLAGTDTQYF

J gene: TRBJ2-5
V gene: TRBV4-3
CDR3 protein: CASSQDIRGETQYF

J gene: TRBJ1-2
V gene: TRBV4-3
CDR3 protein: CASSQDFGDPRGYGYTF

J gene: TRBJ1-2
V gene: TRBV27
CDR3 protein: CASRVTSKTWGGYTF

J gene: TRBJ1-2
V gene: TRBV7-9
CDR3 protein: CASSFLGPLSYGYTF

J gene: TRBJ2-5
V gene: TRBV7-6
CDR3 protein: CASSLRARETQYF

J gene: TRBJ1-2
V gene: TRBV19
CDR3 protein: CASTPTGLGSRGYTF

J gene: TRBJ1-3
V gene: TRBV10-1
CDR3 protein: CARRDPAPDTIYF

J gene: TRBJ2-3
V gene: TRBV2
CDR3 protein: CASTREGSGTLWYF

J gene: TRBJ1-1
V gene: TRBV4-3
CDR3 protein: CASSQDFPSREAFF

J gene: TRBJ1-2
V gene: TRBV7-6
CDR3 protein: CASSPAPGSTDYGYTF

J gene: TRBJ1-2
V gene: TRBV29-1
CDR3 protein: CSVEPLPGPTNYGYTF

J gene: TRBJ2-1
V gene: TRBV5-4
CDR3 protein: CASSLAGRGAHNEQFF

J gene: TRBJ2-3
V gene: TRBV7-6
CDR3 protein: CASSQRGAGWFTDTQYF

J gene: TRBJ2-7
V gene: TRBV7-8
CDR3 protein: CASSLAADFGVPLRAQYF

J gene: TRBJ1-3
V gene: TRBV9
CDR3 protein: CASSETPGQGFPGNTIYF

J gene: TRBJ1-3
V gene: TRBV5-1
CDR3 protein: CASSADTGNTIYF

J gene: TRBJ2-2
V gene: TRBV29-1
CDR3 protein: CSVEDWVSGNAGELFF

J gene: TRBJ1-2
V gene: TRBV7-9
CDR3 protein: CASSLGDSSYGYTF

J gene: TRBJ1-3
V gene: TRBV7-2
CDR3 protein: CASSLEPQGRNTIYF

J gene: TRBJ2-1
V gene: TRBV7-6
CDR3 protein: CASSLAAGNEQFF

J gene: TRBJ1-2
V gene: TRBV12-5
CDR3 protein: CASGLLMTGKNGYTF

J gene: TRBJ2-5
V gene: TRBV11-2
CDR3 protein: CASSTRGRAPQYF

J gene: TRBJ1-2
V gene: TRBV28
CDR3 protein: CASSSWRAALGYGYTF

J gene: TRBJ2-3
V gene: TRBV7-6
CDR3 protein: CASSLGNSGSTDTQYF